This entry lists 21 T cell receptor beta chains sequenced from one sample in a study of beta chain features in type 1 diabetes. TCRB transcripts that were expressed got sequenced, as all of the isolated RNA had been reverse transcribed. The table came from immunoSEQ multiplex PCR; TCRdb's copy has only in-frame clones and leaves some out. The sample lists fewer than 250,000 clones; roughly an eighth were seen once. Specimen: naive CD4+ T cells from blood. These receptors came from a woman between 35 and 50 years old in good health.

This clone was detected only a few times. J is TRBJ1-5 and V is TRBV6-5; weak D call: TRBD1 (5 bases). Between the trimmed V and J ends, which lost 5 bases and 4 bases, there was a span of 12 bases. The CDR3 consists of 14 residues. Germline V gene sequence: CDR1 MNHEY, CDR2 SVGAGI. The CDR3 protein is CASSELGQNQPQHF. The CDR3 DNA follows: TGTGCCAGCAGTGAATTGGGGCAGAATCAGCCCCAGCATTTT.

This clone has more than one count but fewer than ten. The chain is built from TRBV9 and TRBJ1-1, with a tentative D call TRBD1 (6 bases). Trimming left V 2 bases short and J 0 bases short, with 11 bases between. Germline values: CDR1 SGDLS, CDR2 YYNGEE. This CDR3 spans 15 amino acids. The CDR3 loop is CASSVLNRVNTEAFF. In DNA, the CDR3 is TGTGCCAGCAGCGTCCTAAACAGGGTGAACACTGAAGCTTTCTTT.

This clone came up once. This chain links TRBV9 with TRBJ1-1, with D perhaps TRBD1 (5 bases). The CDR3 covers 15 residues. Germline-derived CDR1 and CDR2 are SGDLS and YYNGEE. V gave up 0 bases and J gave up 2 bases, with 11 bases separating them. The CDR3 nucleotides are TGTGCCAGCAGCGTAGTTGGAGGGGTTAACACTGAAGCTTTCTTT. It codes for CASSVVGGVNTEAFF.

The rearrangement uses TRBV10-3 and TRBJ2-2; possibly TRBD1 for D (5 bases). This CDR3 comprises 18 residues. Germline-derived CDR1 and CDR2 are ENHRY and SYGVKD. V lost 6 bases and J 2 bases, leaving 22 bases between the germline ends. The CDR3 nucleotides are TGTGCCATCAGCCCCGGACACTCAAAATCGCCCAACACCGGGGAGCTGTTTTTT. This codes for CAISPGHSKSPNTGELFF.

There are a few counts of this clone. J is TRBJ1-1 and V is TRBV6-1; 8 bases agree with TRBD1. From germline, CDR1 is MNHNS and CDR2 SASEGT. The CDR3 sequence is 14 residues long. V gave up 6 bases and J gave up 11 bases; unmatched junction bases: 14. CDR3 sequence: CASRDTGGSTRAFF. DNA of the CDR3: TGTGCCAGCAGGGACACAGGGGGTTCGACACGGGCTTTCTTT.

CDR3 in DNA: TGTGCCATCACCGGTTCTCGGGACAGGTCCTACGAGCAGTACTTC. Amino acids: CAITGSRDRSYEQYF. The rearrangement links TRBV10-3 to TRBJ2-7; 8 bases match TRBD1. The CDR3 covers 15 residues. Germline CDR1 is ENHRY and CDR2 is SYGVKD. V trimming: 7 bases; J trimming: 1 base; junction bases outside the gene matches: 9.

CDR3 sequence reads: CASSGQGVGYGYTF. The DNA for the CDR3 is TGTGCCAGCAGCGGACAGGGGGTTGGCTATGGCTACACCTTC. The V and J genes are TRBV5-6 and TRBJ1-2; 10 nucleotides match TRBD1. Germline CDR1 and CDR2: SGHDT and YYEEEE. V was clipped by 4 bases and J by 4 bases; unmatched bases: 4. This CDR3 is built from 14 residues. Full variable domain (remainder filled in from reference TRBV5-6 and TRBJ1-2): DAGVTQSPTHLIKTRGQQVTLRCSPKSGHDTVSWYQQALGQGPQFIFQYYEEEERQRGNFPDRFSGHQFPNYSSELNVNALLLGDSALYLCASSGQGVGYGYTFGSGTRLTVV.

This clone was detected only a few times. The rearrangement uses TRBV2 and TRBJ2-1; TRBD1 agrees at 11 bases. The CDR3 covers 14 residues. V shed 6 bases and J 8 bases; nucleotides not matched to a gene: 6. CDR1 and CDR2 (germline): SNHLY, FYNNEI. CDR3 residues: CASRPGQGVYEQFF. CDR3 DNA: TGTGCCAGCAGGCCGGGACAGGGGGTCTATGAGCAGTTCTTC.

This chain joins TRBV5-1 and TRBJ2-1; no clear D gene. Trimming removed 0 bases at V and 11 bases at J, with 9 bases between. From germline, CDR1 is SGHRS and CDR2 YFSETQ. The CDR3 covers 12 residues. This CDR3 reads CASSLDTQQQFF. DNA for the CDR3: TGCGCCAGCAGCTTGGACACACAACAGCAGTTCTTC.

The chain combines TRBV5-1 with TRBJ2-3; 11 bases agree with TRBD2. The CDR3 loop spans 16 amino acids. Trimming took 4 bases from V and 5 from J; bases not matched to a gene: 9. Germline V gene sequence: CDR1 SGHRS, CDR2 YFSETQ. The CDR3 region is CASSPQASGGKDTQYF. In DNA form, the CDR3 reads TGCGCCAGCAGCCCTCAGGCTAGCGGGGGGAAAGATACGCAGTATTTT.

In this sample, this clone turned up a few times. The J gene is TRBJ2-7, the V gene TRBV14; D may be TRBD1 (6 bases). The V gene lost 4 bases and the J gene lost 4 bases, with 14 bases spanning the gap. CDR3 length: 14 amino acids. Germline V gene lookup returns CDR1 SGHDN and CDR2 FVKESK. For the CDR3, the DNA is TGTGCCAGCAGCCCCAGGACAGATGTATACGAGCAGTACTTC. Its translation: CASSPRTDVYEQYF.

This chain joins TRBV7-2 and TRBJ1-2, with 10 bases aligning to TRBD1. V trimming: 5 bases; J trimming: 2 bases; junction bases outside the gene matches: 2. The CDR3 has 14 residues. CDR1 SGHTA and CDR2 FQGNSA come from the germline V gene. CDR3: CASSQGQGNYGYTF. The CDR3 DNA reads as TGTGCCAGCAGCCAGGGACAGGGGAACTATGGCTACACCTTC.

This rearrangement joins TRBV5-6 to TRBJ1-1, with 9 bases matching TRBD1. CDR3 length equals 13 residues. Trimming cost V 4 bases and J 6 bases; bases outside gene matches: 4. The V gene's germline CDR1 is SGHDT and CDR2 YYEEEE. The CDR3 protein is CASSVQGAAEAFF. In DNA form, the CDR3 reads TGTGCCAGCAGCGTACAGGGGGCCGCTGAAGCTTTCTTT.

This clone was found a few times. The chain is built from TRBV2 and TRBJ2-7, with 8 bases aligning to TRBD2. CDR3 length: 18 amino acids. V dropped 4 bases and J dropped 0; count of bases not matched to a gene: 14. From germline, CDR1 is SNHLY and CDR2 FYNNEI. The CDR3 sequence: CASSAPPGGGTSSYEQYF. The CDR3 DNA sequence: TGTGCCAGCAGTGCCCCCCCGGGGGGGGGAACTAGCTCCTACGAGCAGTACTTC.

J is TRBJ1-1 and V is TRBV5-1; 7 nucleotides align to TRBD1. The CDR3 extends over 14 amino acids. From germline, CDR1 is SGHRS and CDR2 YFSETQ. J was trimmed by 4 bases and V by 2 bases; bases with no gene match: 5. Here the CDR3 reads CASSFSAGGTEAFF. The CDR3, as DNA: TGCGCCAGCAGCTTTAGTGCAGGGGGCACTGAAGCTTTCTTT.

The V call is TRBV13, the J call TRBJ2-3; D perhaps matches TRBD1 (5 bases). The length of the CDR3 is 13 residues. V was pared by 5 bases and J by 5 bases, with 11 bases between. Per germline, CDR1 PRHDT and CDR2 FYEKMQ (reference sequence). CDR3 nucleotides: TGTGCCAGCAGCCCGCGAAGGGGAGATACGCAGTATTTT. Protein product: CASSPRRGDTQYF.

The chain carries TRBV11-2 and TRBJ2-7, with D possibly TRBD1 on 6 matching bases. V dropped 0 bases and J dropped 9 bases, with 18 bases sitting between them. Germline CDR1 SGHAT, CDR2 FQNNGV. CDR3 length equals 15 residues. The CDR3 DNA sequence: TGTGCCAGCAGCTTAGAGGGGACAAGTGGGACCGCGCAGTACTTC. Its translation: CASSLEGTSGTAQYF.

This clone was detected a few times. J is TRBJ1-4 and V is TRBV5-1; possible D gene TRBD1, 5 bases. The germline CDR1 and CDR2 sequences are SGHRS and YFSETQ. The CDR3 is made up of 15 amino acids. V lost 0 bases and J lost 4, with 10 bases in between. The CDR3 DNA is TGCGCCAGCAGCTTGGTTGGACACCATAATGAAAAACTGTTTTTT. It specifies CASSLVGHHNEKLFF.

The chain joins TRBV19 to TRBJ1-2; 7 bases map to TRBD1. Losses at the gene ends were 4 bases for V and 5 bases for J; bases not matched to a gene: 10. The CDR3 runs 15 residues. Germline loops: CDR1 LNHDA, CDR2 SQIVND (reference sequence). CDR3 region: CASSTARDSGYGYTF. For the CDR3, the DNA is TGTGCCAGTAGTACCGCCAGGGACAGCGGGTATGGCTACACCTTC.

As DNA, the CDR3 is TGTGCCAGCTCACTCGACAGGGAATATGGCTACACCTTC. Amino acid sequence: CASSLDREYGYTF. The J gene is TRBJ1-2, the V gene TRBV18; 7 bases are shared with TRBD1. CDR3 length: 13 amino acids. Germline assignment: CDR1 KGHSH and CDR2 LQKENI. J gave up 5 bases and V 4 bases, and 4 bases lay outside the gene matches. The variable domain in full, completed from reference TRBV18 and TRBJ1-2, reads NAGVMQNPRHLVRRRGQEARLRCSPMKGHSHVYWYRQLPEEGLKFMVYLQKENIIDESGMPKERFSAEFPKEGPSILRIQQVVRGDSAAYFCASSLDREYGYTFGSGTRLTVV.

This clone was seen more than once but under ten times. The chain links TRBV7-9 to TRBJ2-3; 8 positions match TRBD2. Germline trimming cut 6 bases from V and 4 bases from J; bases unmatched to any gene: 9. Per the germline V gene, CDR1 is SEHNR and CDR2 is FQNEAQ (reference sequence). The CDR3 contains 15 residues. CDR3 in DNA: TGTGCCAGCAGGCTTTCGGGCGGGGGGCCAGATACGCAGTATTTT. Its translation is CASRLSGGGPDTQYF.